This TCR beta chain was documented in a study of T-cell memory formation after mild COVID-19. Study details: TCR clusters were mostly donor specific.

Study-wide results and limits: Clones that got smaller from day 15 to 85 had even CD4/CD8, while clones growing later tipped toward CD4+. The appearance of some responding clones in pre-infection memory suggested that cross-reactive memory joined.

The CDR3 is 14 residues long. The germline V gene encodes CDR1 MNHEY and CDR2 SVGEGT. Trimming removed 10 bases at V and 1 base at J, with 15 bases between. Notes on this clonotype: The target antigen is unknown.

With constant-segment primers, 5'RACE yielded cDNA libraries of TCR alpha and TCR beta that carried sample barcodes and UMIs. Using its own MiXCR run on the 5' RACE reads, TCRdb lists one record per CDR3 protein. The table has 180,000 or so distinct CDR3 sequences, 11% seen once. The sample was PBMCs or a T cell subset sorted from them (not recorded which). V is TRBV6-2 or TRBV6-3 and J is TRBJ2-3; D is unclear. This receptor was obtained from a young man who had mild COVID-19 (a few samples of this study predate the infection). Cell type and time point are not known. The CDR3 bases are TGTGCCACTTACGGCTCCCTTGGCACAGATACGCAGTATTTT. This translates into CATYGSLGTDTQYF.